Below, 19 T cell receptor beta chains from the same sample are listed, as sequenced in a study of PD-L1 blockade in urothelial cancer. Data came from immunoSEQ multiplex PCR; TCRdb stores just in-frame clones and leaves some out. The sample includes some 80,000 clones, just under 85% of them seen just once. Time point specified: pretreatment peripheral blood. The material sequenced was PBMCs, taken around atezolizumab (anti-PD-L1) treatment. The source of these receptors is a man aged 40-49 years with urothelial cancer.

This clone was found once. V gene TRBV11-3 combines with J gene TRBJ2-7; no reliable D call. Germline CDR1 SGHNT, CDR2 YENEEA. This CDR3 region has 14 residues. V lost 0 bases and J lost 0, with 6 bases in between. Here the CDR3 DNA reads TGTGCCAGCAGCTTAGACGTCAGCTCCTACGAGCAGTACTTC. It specifies CASSLDVSSYEQYF.

The table lists this clone with a count of one. The chain carries TRBV5-1 and TRBJ2-3; TRBD2 matches at 7 bases. This CDR3 region has 14 residues. V shed 4 bases, J shed 0 bases, and the junction held 2 bases outside the gene matches. Looked up from germline, CDR1 is SGHRS and CDR2 is YFSETQ. CDR3: CASSHSGSTDTQYF. The DNA for the CDR3 is TGCGCCAGCAGCCATAGCGGGAGCACAGATACGCAGTATTTT.

V gene TRBV5-4 combines with J gene TRBJ2-2; 9 bases line up with TRBD1. V lost 1 base to trimming and J lost 8 bases; unmatched junction nucleotides: 6. In germline, CDR1 is SGHNT, CDR2 YYREEE (reference sequence). The CDR3 is made up of 15 amino acids. Here the CDR3 reads CASSLMDRGTGELFF. CDR3 nucleotides: TGTGCCAGCAGCTTGATGGACAGGGGTACTGGGGAGCTGTTTTTT. Complete variable domain (other parts from reference TRBV5-4 and TRBJ2-2): ETGVTQSPTHLIKTRGQQVTLRCSSQSGHNTVSWYQQALGQGPQFIFQYYREEENGRGNFPPRFSGLQFPNYSSELNVNALELDDSALYLCASSLMDRGTGELFFGEGSRLTVL.

The chain uses TRBV18 and TRBJ1-1, with 7 bases that match TRBD1. Germline V lookup: CDR1 KGHSH, CDR2 LQKENI. CDR3 length: 15 amino acids. Trimming took 3 bases from V and 4 from J; bases not matched to a gene: 8. This CDR3 is CASSPLTGEGTEAFF. Written as DNA, the CDR3 is TGTGCCAGCTCACCTTTAACAGGGGAAGGCACTGAAGCTTTCTTT.

This chain links TRBV6-5 with TRBJ2-6; 8 positions agree with TRBD1. V was pared by 5 bases and J by 4 bases, with 4 bases of the junction left unmatched. The CDR3 length is 15 residues. The germline CDR1 and CDR2 sequences are MNHEY and SVGAGI. CDR3 nucleotide sequence: TGTGCCAGCAGTACAGGGGGGAACGGGGCCAACGTCCTGACTTTC. Amino acid sequence: CASSTGGNGANVLTF.

The V and J genes are TRBV19 and TRBJ2-4, with 14 nucleotides matching TRBD2. Germline CDR1 reads LNHDA; CDR2 reads SQIVND (reference sequence). V lost 3 bases, J lost 1 base, and 11 bases stayed unmatched. This CDR3 contains 20 residues. CDR3 residues: CASSIGTSGSGTMAKNIQYF. Written as DNA, the CDR3 is TGTGCCAGTAGTATCGGGACTAGCGGGAGTGGAACCATGGCCAAAAACATTCAGTACTTC.

V gene TRBV28 combines with J gene TRBJ2-7, with D tentatively TRBD2 (5 bases). The CDR3 extends over 13 amino acids. Per germline, CDR1 MDHEN and CDR2 SYDVKM. Trimming left V 3 bases short and J 2 bases short, with 8 bases between. The CDR3 sequence: CASSFSGTYEQYF. Written as DNA, the CDR3 is TGTGCCAGCAGTTTTTCGGGGACCTACGAGCAGTACTTC. The entire variable domain, with the rest obtained from reference TRBV28 and TRBJ2-7, is as follows: DVKVTQSSRYLVKRTGEKVFLECVQDMDHENMFWYRQDPGLGLRLIYFSYDVKMKEKGDIPEGYSVSREKKERFSLILESASTNQTSMYLCASSFSGTYEQYFGPGTRLTVT.

The J gene is TRBJ2-7, the V gene TRBV30, with TRBD2 as a possible D gene (6 bases). CDR1 is GTSNPN, CDR2 SVGIG, per germline (reference sequence). Trimming pared 0 bases from V and 4 bases from J, leaving 7 bases between. The CDR3 consists of 12 residues. Here the CDR3 reads CAWSVGTYEQYF. The CDR3 DNA sequence: TGTGCCTGGAGTGTAGGGACTTACGAGCAGTACTTC.

The chain recombines TRBV19 with TRBJ2-2; D is undetermined. This CDR3 has 13 amino acids. Germline-derived CDR1 and CDR2 are LNHDA and SQIVND (reference sequence). The germline V and J ends were trimmed by 3 bases and 8 bases, with 10 bases remaining between them. The CDR3 DNA is TGTGCCAGTAGTATTATCGTGGCAGGGGAGCTGTTTTTT. Its protein is CASSIIVAGELFF.

The chain joins TRBV6-6 to TRBJ2-5; 9 bases map to TRBD1. The V gene end was trimmed by 6 bases and the J gene end by 4 bases; junction bases not matched to a gene: 6. The CDR3 is 14 residues long. Germline CDR1 MNHNY, CDR2 SVGAGI (reference sequence). CDR3 loop: CASSLQGAGETQYF. In DNA, the CDR3 is TGTGCCAGCAGCCTACAGGGGGCCGGAGAGACCCAGTACTTC.

The V call is TRBV5-4, the J call TRBJ2-7; 9 nucleotides match TRBD2. The CDR3 length is 16 residues. Per the germline V gene, CDR1 is SGHNT and CDR2 is YYREEE (reference sequence). The V and J ends lost 4 bases and 0 bases, in that order; junction bases with no gene match: 8. DNA for the CDR3: TGTGCCAGCAGCCGGCTGGCTAGCGGGAACTCCTACGAGCAGTACTTC. It is translated as CASSRLASGNSYEQYF.

The rearrangement links TRBV25-1 to TRBJ2-5; the D is unclear. The CDR3 has 14 amino acids. V was pared by 1 base and J by 5 bases, with 11 bases between. The germline gives CDR1 MGHDK, CDR2 SYGVNS. DNA of the CDR3: TGTGCCAGCAGTGAATCCCGGTGGGCGGAGACCCAGTACTTC. Protein sequence: CASSESRWAETQYF. The variable domain in full, completed from reference TRBV25-1 and TRBJ2-5, reads EADIYQTPRYLVIGTGKKITLECSQTMGHDKMYWYQQDPGMELHLIHYSYGVNSTEKGDLSSESTVSRIRTEHFPLTLESARPSHTSQYLCASSESRWAETQYFGPGTRLLVL.

This clone was detected many times. The rearrangement uses TRBV19 and TRBJ2-3, with 8 positions matching TRBD2. This CDR3 has 14 amino acids. Germline V gene sequence: CDR1 LNHDA, CDR2 SQIVND (reference sequence). The J segment lost 4 bases and the V segment lost 10 bases, leaving 10 bases of the junction unmatched. The CDR3 region is CATKRREDSDTQYF. As DNA, the CDR3 is TGTGCCACCAAACGGCGGGAGGACTCAGATACGCAGTATTTT.

This clone has only one observation. This chain links TRBV28 with TRBJ1-2, with 7 bases lining up with TRBD1. The trim removed 4 bases at V and 3 bases at J, leaving 5 bases unmatched. The CDR3 consists of 14 residues. Per the germline V gene, CDR1 is MDHEN and CDR2 is SYDVKM. Written as DNA, the CDR3 is TGTGCCAGCAGTTCGACAGGGCTACACTATGGCTACACCTTC. Amino acid sequence: CASSSTGLHYGYTF.

The V gene is TRBV6-6, the J gene TRBJ1-2; tentative D call: TRBD1 (6 bases). CDR3 length: 13 residues. V was cut by 2 bases and J by 6 bases, with 10 bases left in between. Germline CDR1 is MNHNY and CDR2 is SVGAGI (reference sequence). CDR3 coding DNA: TGTGCCAGCAGTTACAGTACAGGGAATGGCTACACCTTC. This translates into CASSYSTGNGYTF.

This chain joins TRBV5-1 and TRBJ2-7; 7 bases line up with TRBD2. Germline CDR1 SGHRS, CDR2 YFSETQ. There are 15 residues in the CDR3. V shed 0 bases and J 2 bases; nucleotides not matched to a gene: 5. CDR3 amino acids: CASSLDLAATYEQYF. CDR3 coding DNA: TGCGCCAGCAGCTTGGATCTAGCGGCAACCTACGAGCAGTACTTC.

V is TRBV28 and J is TRBJ2-5; the match to TRBD2 covers 9 bases. The CDR3 extends over 14 amino acids. Germline V gene data show CDR1 as MDHEN and CDR2 as SYDVKM. The junction had 2 bases not matched to a gene; V was cut back by 2 bases and J by 4 bases. CDR3 coding DNA: TGTGCCAGCAGTTTAAGCGGGAGGAGAGAGACCCAGTACTTC. Its protein product is CASSLSGRRETQYF.

The V gene is TRBV30, the J gene TRBJ2-3; 7 nucleotides align to TRBD2. The junction had 8 bases not matched to a gene; V was cut back by 0 bases and J by 8 bases. Germline CDR1 GTSNPN, CDR2 SVGIG (reference sequence). CDR3 length equals 14 residues. For the CDR3, the DNA is TGTGCCTGGAGTGTATCCGGGACGGGAGGTACGCAGTATTTT. Its translation is CAWSVSGTGGTQYF.

This chain uses TRBV11-3 with TRBJ2-3; D remains ambiguous. The V end was cut by 5 bases, the J end by 3 bases, with 6 bases between. Per the germline V gene, CDR1 is SGHNT and CDR2 is YENEEA. This CDR3 spans 12 amino acids. The CDR3 here is CASSLRTDTQYF. DNA of the CDR3: TGTGCCAGCAGCCTGAGGACAGATACGCAGTATTTT.